A selection of T cell receptor beta chains follows, all from one sample in a study of blood T cell repertoires in COVID-19. Generated by immunoSEQ multiplex PCR, the TCRdb table keeps only in-frame clones and is missing some. The sample has 300,000 to 400,000 clones, about 90% seen once. Sequences were obtained from peripheral blood. Receptors originate from a woman aged 18 to 35 who had recovered from COVID-19. The conserved cysteine and the conserved F or W are not part of the CDR3 here.

V gene: TRBV4-3; CDR3 length: 14; CDR3 protein: ASSQDLAVGGNEQF
V gene: TRBV4-1; CDR3 length: 13; CDR3 protein: ASSQTTGGNYGYT
V gene: TRBV4-3; CDR3 length: 12; CDR3 protein: ASSQRISGGSAF
V gene: TRBV7-9; CDR3 length: 12; CDR3 protein: ASSLARGMVGYT
V gene: TRBV11-3; CDR3 length: 14; CDR3 protein: ASSLDWPSRRGEQF
V gene: TRBV24-1; CDR3 length: 14; CDR3 protein: ATVGTGPSGANVLT
V gene: TRBV19; CDR3 length: 16; CDR3 protein: ASSPGLAGGPGRDTQY
V gene: TRBV11-2; CDR3 length: 11; CDR3 protein: ASSLALRRELF
V gene: TRBV6-5; CDR3 length: 11; CDR3 protein: ASSRGSGNTIY
V gene: TRBV11-3; CDR3 length: 14; CDR3 protein: ASSLVYLGALGGYT
V gene: TRBV10-2; CDR3 length: 19; CDR3 protein: ASIHGGQGGTSGKVGETQY
V gene: TRBV3-1/TRBV3-2; CDR3 length: 15; CDR3 protein: ASSQYPGTGVLGLQY
V gene: TRBV7-9; CDR3 length: 13; CDR3 protein: ASSSRDRANYGYT
V gene: TRBV7-8; CDR3 length: 14; CDR3 protein: ASSVSGLAAYNEQF
V gene: TRBV24-1; CDR3 length: 13; CDR3 protein: ATSDTSGPSNEQF
V gene: TRBV2; CDR3 length: 12; CDR3 protein: ASKPGHTQETQY
V gene: TRBV7-2; CDR3 length: 12; CDR3 protein: ASSPKTRYNEQF
V gene: TRBV12-5; CDR3 length: 17; CDR3 protein: ASGLRLAGVPSSYNEQF
V gene: TRBV7-9; CDR3 length: 11; CDR3 protein: ASSHKGFPEAF
V gene: TRBV6-2/TRBV6-3; CDR3 length: 10; CDR3 protein: ASSYPPGELF
V gene: TRBV7-8; CDR3 length: 12; CDR3 protein: ASSLAAGYQPQH
V gene: TRBV6-5; CDR3 length: 10; CDR3 protein: ASSYTGYGYT
V gene: TRBV11-2; CDR3 length: 11; CDR3 protein: ASSYGGDTEAF
V gene: TRBV5-1; CDR3 length: 17; CDR3 protein: ASSHGTGTRLSQGETQY
V gene: TRBV28; CDR3 length: 15; CDR3 protein: ASSLVSSGVSTDTQY
V gene: TRBV7-2; CDR3 length: 13; CDR3 protein: ASSLAGRGNTEAF
V gene: TRBV24-1; CDR3 length: 15; CDR3 protein: ATSDLGSGLPAETQY
V gene: TRBV27; CDR3 length: 11; CDR3 protein: ASSLVGTDTQY
V gene: TRBV12-3/TRBV12-4; CDR3 length: 11; CDR3 protein: ASNLRGPDEQF
V gene: TRBV7-9; CDR3 length: 12; CDR3 protein: ASSLGNSYYGYT
V gene: TRBV6-4; CDR3 length: 12; CDR3 protein: ASSDGLPGGELF
V gene: TRBV5-4; CDR3 length: 12; CDR3 protein: ASSLAGTRKTQY
V gene: TRBV29-1; CDR3 length: 12; CDR3 protein: SVRGTSGSNEQF
V gene: TRBV4-1; CDR3 length: 15; CDR3 protein: ASSRGSGTNEGNTIY